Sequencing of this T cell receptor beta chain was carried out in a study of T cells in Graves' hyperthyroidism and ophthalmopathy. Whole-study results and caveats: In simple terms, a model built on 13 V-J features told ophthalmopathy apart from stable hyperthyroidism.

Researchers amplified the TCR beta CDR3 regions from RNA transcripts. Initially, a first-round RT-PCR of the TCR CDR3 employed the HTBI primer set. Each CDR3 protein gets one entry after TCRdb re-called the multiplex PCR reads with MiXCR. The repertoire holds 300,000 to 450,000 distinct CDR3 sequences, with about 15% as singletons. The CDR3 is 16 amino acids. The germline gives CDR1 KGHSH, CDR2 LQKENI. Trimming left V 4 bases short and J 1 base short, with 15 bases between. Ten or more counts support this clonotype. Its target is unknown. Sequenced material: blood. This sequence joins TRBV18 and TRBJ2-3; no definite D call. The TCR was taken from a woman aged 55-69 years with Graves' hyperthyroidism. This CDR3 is CASSLRPRWGTDTQYF. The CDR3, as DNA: TGTGCCAGCTCACTCCGACCTCGGTGGGGCACAGATACGCAGTATTTT.